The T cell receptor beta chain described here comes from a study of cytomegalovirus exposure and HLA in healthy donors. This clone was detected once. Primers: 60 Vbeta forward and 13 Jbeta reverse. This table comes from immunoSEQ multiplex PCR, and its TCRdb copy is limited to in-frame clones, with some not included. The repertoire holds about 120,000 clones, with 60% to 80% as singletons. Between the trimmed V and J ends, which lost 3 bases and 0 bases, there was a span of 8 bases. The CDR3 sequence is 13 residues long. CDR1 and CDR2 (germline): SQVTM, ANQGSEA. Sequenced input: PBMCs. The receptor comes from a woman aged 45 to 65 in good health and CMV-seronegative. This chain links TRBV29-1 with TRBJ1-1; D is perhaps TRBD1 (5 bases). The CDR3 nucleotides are TGCAGCGTTGAGTTGGGGCTGAACACTGAAGCTTTCTTT. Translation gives CSVELGLNTEAFF. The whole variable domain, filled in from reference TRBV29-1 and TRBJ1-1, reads SAVISQKPSRDICQRGTSLTIQCQVDSQVTMMFWYRQQPGQSLTLIATANQGSEATYESGFVIDKFPISRPNLTFSTLTVSNMSPEDSSIYLCSVELGLNTEAFFGQGTRLTVV.